This entry lists 30 T cell receptor beta chains sequenced from one sample in a study of shared clonotypes between healthy human individuals. The assay was immunoSEQ multiplex PCR, and TCRdb's table has in-frame clones only and misses some. Among fewer than 1.6 million clones listed, around 98.5% were seen once. The sequenced sample consisted of naive CD4+ T cells sorted from blood. Noted subset: CD45RA+ positively selected. These receptors originate from a young man in good health.

The chain links TRBV9 to TRBJ2-7, with TRBD1 identical over 7 bases. The germline V gene has CDR1 SGDLS and CDR2 YYNGEE. Trimming took 1 base from V and 1 from J; bases not matched to a gene: 5. The CDR3 length is 15 residues. Here the CDR3 reads CASSVTWDRSYEQYF. DNA of the CDR3: TGTGCCAGCAGCGTAACCTGGGACAGATCCTACGAGCAGTACTTC.

The chain carries TRBV7-2 and TRBJ2-7, with TRBD2 identical over 13 bases. The V segment lost 5 bases and the J segment 6 bases; nucleotides outside the gene matches: 4. Germline CDR1 reads SGHTA; CDR2 reads FQGNSA. This CDR3 has 14 residues. CDR3 protein: CASSLTSGRLEQYF. CDR3 nucleotides: TGTGCCAGCAGCCTGACTAGCGGGAGGCTCGAGCAGTACTTC.

V gene TRBV15 combines with J gene TRBJ1-5, with D perhaps TRBD1 (6 bases). The V gene lost 0 bases and the J gene lost 4 bases, with 13 bases spanning the gap. The CDR3 covers 16 residues. Germline V gene lookup returns CDR1 LNHNV and CDR2 YYDKDF (reference sequence). This chain's CDR3 is CATSRDLIRGNQPQHF. CDR3 DNA sequence: TGTGCCACCAGCAGAGATTTAATCAGGGGTAATCAGCCCCAGCATTTT.

The rearrangement uses TRBV9 and TRBJ1-5; D perhaps matches TRBD1 (6 bases). Germline V gene data show CDR1 as SGDLS and CDR2 as YYNGEE. Trimming took off 4 bases at V and 2 bases at J, with 13 bases between the two ends. This CDR3 spans 15 amino acids. The CDR3, as DNA: TGTGCCAGCAGCACCCAGGGGATAGGCAATCAGCCCCAGCATTTT. This encodes CASSTQGIGNQPQHF.

The chain carries TRBV5-4 and TRBJ2-2, with 10 bases that match TRBD2. This CDR3 has 16 amino acids. The ends lost 4 bases at V and 1 base at J; junction bases unmatched: 4. CDR1 is SGHNT, CDR2 YYREEE, per germline (reference sequence). CDR3 region: CASSTGLAENTGELFF. The CDR3 bases are TGTGCCAGCAGCACCGGACTAGCGGAGAACACCGGGGAGCTGTTTTTT.

This clone was counted once. This chain connects TRBV15 to TRBJ2-3; TRBD2 agrees at 11 bases. The germline V gene has CDR1 LNHNV and CDR2 YYDKDF (reference sequence). CDR3 length equals 16 residues. J lost 4 bases, V lost 6 bases, and 9 bases had no gene match. The CDR3 bases are TGTGCCACCAGAGGGAGGACTAGCGGGCTATCAGATACGCAGTATTTT. Translating it yields CATRGRTSGLSDTQYF.

V and J are TRBV14 and TRBJ2-1; D not certain. The germline V gene has CDR1 SGHDN and CDR2 FVKESK. Trimming shortened V by 4 bases and J by 0 bases, and 19 bases separated the two germline ends. The CDR3 loop spans 18 amino acids. CDR3 in amino acids: CASSLHPAPALSYNEQFF. The CDR3 nucleotides are TGTGCCAGCAGCCTCCACCCGGCGCCAGCGCTCTCCTACAATGAGCAGTTCTTC.

This clone was seen only a few times. The V and J genes are TRBV7-2 and TRBJ2-7, with 12 nucleotides matching TRBD2. This CDR3 is 15 amino acids long. Germline CDR1 and CDR2: SGHTA and FQGNSA. Unmatched junction bases numbered 5, after V lost 5 bases and J lost 3 bases. The CDR3 DNA follows: TGTGCCAGCAGCCCCGGGACTAGCGGGTACTACGAGCAGTACTTC. It encodes CASSPGTSGYYEQYF.

The CDR3, as DNA: TGCGCCAGCACGGGAACCGGGACAGGGGACTACGAGCAGTACTTC. Its translation: CASTGTGTGDYEQYF. This chain links TRBV4-1 with TRBJ2-7, with 10 bases lining up with TRBD1. After removal of 7 bases from V and 3 bases from J, the junction contained 9 bases not matched to a gene. Germline CDR1 reads MGHRA; CDR2 reads YSYEKL. The CDR3 is 15 residues long.

V is TRBV4-1 and J is TRBJ2-1, with D perhaps TRBD2 (5 bases). Germline values: CDR1 MGHRA, CDR2 YSYEKL. V was cut by 0 bases and J by 8 bases, with 11 bases left in between. The CDR3 sequence is 14 residues long. The CDR3, as DNA: TGCGCCAGCAGCCAAGAGAGGACTTTCCATGAGCAGTTCTTC. This codes for CASSQERTFHEQFF.

The CDR3: CATSEGLPFHEQYF. The CDR3 region has the DNA TGTGCCACCAGCGAGGGACTGCCTTTTCACGAGCAGTACTTC. J is TRBJ2-7 and V is TRBV15; D might be TRBD2 (6 bases). The CDR3 is made up of 14 amino acids. Germline CDR1 is LNHNV and CDR2 is YYDKDF (reference sequence). V was cut by 5 bases and J by 5 bases, with 16 bases left in between.

The V and J genes are TRBV5-1 and TRBJ2-2; 9 bases are a match to TRBD1. This CDR3 spans 14 amino acids. Per germline, CDR1 SGHRS and CDR2 YFSETQ. Trimming cost V 7 bases and J 7 bases; bases outside gene matches: 8. Here the CDR3 reads CASSPGQGHGELFF. CDR3 nucleotide sequence: TGCGCCAGCTCACCGGGACAGGGTCACGGGGAGCTGTTTTTT. Using reference TRBV5-1 and TRBJ2-2 for the parts outside the CDR3, the full variable domain is KAGVTQTPRYLIKTRGQQVTLSCSPISGHRSVSWYQQTPGQGLQFLFEYFSETQRNKGNFPGRFSGRQFSNSRSEMNVSTLELGDSALYLCASSPGQGHGELFFGEGSRLTVL.

The chain joins TRBV9 to TRBJ2-2; TRBD2 matches at 12 bases. CDR3 length: 18 amino acids. Looked up from germline, CDR1 is SGDLS and CDR2 is YYNGEE. The ends lost 4 bases at V and 1 base at J; junction bases unmatched: 8. The DNA of the CDR3 is TGTGCCAGCAGCCCCCGATCTAGCGGGAGGGTGAACACCGGGGAGCTGTTTTTT. Translation gives CASSPRSSGRVNTGELFF.

The rearrangement joins TRBV5-1 to TRBJ2-2; possible D gene TRBD1, 6 bases. This CDR3 has 16 amino acids. V lost 0 bases and J 4 bases, leaving 13 bases between the germline ends. Germline-derived CDR1 and CDR2 are SGHRS and YFSETQ. CDR3 protein: CASSLEASRGTGELFF. The CDR3 coding sequence is TGCGCCAGCAGCTTGGAGGCTAGCAGGGGCACCGGGGAGCTGTTTTTT.

The chain joins TRBV7-9 to TRBJ2-1, with 7 bases matching TRBD1. V dropped 3 bases and J dropped 8; count of bases not matched to a gene: 10. This CDR3 is built from 15 residues. The V gene's germline CDR1 is SEHNR and CDR2 FQNEAQ (reference sequence). For the CDR3, the DNA is TGTGCCAGCAGCTTTGAGGGGGCTATACGGGATGAGCAGTTCTTC. Protein sequence: CASSFEGAIRDEQFF.

The chain uses TRBV5-8 and TRBJ1-2, with D tentatively TRBD1 (6 bases). Trimming stripped 0 bases from V and 4 bases from J, with 10 bases between. CDR1 and CDR2 from the germline V gene are SGHTS and YDEGEE. The CDR3 covers 14 residues. CDR3 sequence (DNA): TGTGCCAGCAGCTTGGGGGGGCGGATCTATGGCTACACCTTC. Translation: CASSLGGRIYGYTF.

The rearrangement joins TRBV4-1 to TRBJ1-2; D is unclear. CDR1 is MGHRA and CDR2 is YSYEKL in the germline V gene. CDR3 length equals 13 residues. Between the trimmed V and J ends, which lost 1 base and 5 bases, there was a span of 8 bases. For the CDR3, the DNA is TGCGCCAGCAGCCAAGGTCCGCAGTATGGCTACACCTTC. Amino acids: CASSQGPQYGYTF.

This clone was detected only once. The genes are TRBV29-1 and TRBJ2-5; either TRBD1 or TRBD2 may supply D (5 bases each). The CDR3 is 12 amino acids. Germline-derived CDR1 and CDR2 are SQVTM and ANQGSEA. Deletions cut 7 bases from V and 6 bases from J, with 15 bases between. CDR3 in amino acids: CSGRDPGKTQYF. CDR3 DNA: TGCAGCGGACGGGACCCCGGGAAGACCCAGTACTTC.

CDR3 protein: CASSRTPGLADPQEQYF. The CDR3 bases are TGTGCCAGCAGCCGAACCCCCGGACTAGCGGACCCTCAAGAGCAGTACTTC. This chain joins TRBV7-6 and TRBJ2-7, with TRBD2 matching over 10 bases. The trim removed 5 bases at V and 7 bases at J, leaving 17 bases unmatched. The CDR3 covers 17 residues. Germline CDR1 SGHVS, CDR2 FNYEAQ.

The gene calls are TRBV19 and TRBJ1-5; weak D call: TRBD1 (5 bases). Germline loops: CDR1 LNHDA, CDR2 SQIVND (reference sequence). The CDR3 loop spans 16 amino acids. V lost 4 bases to trimming and J lost 10 bases, with 23 bases between them. CDR3: CASSTARPGRQGPQHF. The CDR3 DNA sequence: TGTGCCAGTAGTACAGCCCGGCCAGGGCGGCAGGGACCCCAGCATTTT. The variable domain in full, completed from reference TRBV19 and TRBJ1-5, reads DGGITQSPKYLFRKEGQNVTLSCEQNLNHDAMYWYRQDPGQGLRLIYYSQIVNDFQKGDIAEGYSVSREKKESFPLTVTSAQKNPTAFYLCASSTARPGRQGPQHFGDGTRLSIL.

The V gene is TRBV25-1, the J gene TRBJ2-7, with TRBD1 identical over 8 bases. Trimming took 6 bases from V and 2 from J; bases not matched to a gene: 6. Per germline, CDR1 MGHDK and CDR2 SYGVNS. The CDR3 is 14 amino acids. The CDR3 DNA reads TGTGCCAGCAGAAAGACAGGGGACCCCTACGAGCAGTACTTC. Translated, it gives CASRKTGDPYEQYF.

This clone was observed once. The chain links TRBV5-4 to TRBJ2-1; 9 nucleotides align to TRBD2. After removal of 1 base from V and 4 bases from J, the junction contained 9 bases not matched to a gene. Germline CDR1 is SGHNT and CDR2 is YYREEE (reference sequence). The CDR3 has 17 residues. The CDR3 DNA sequence: TGTGCCAGCAGCTTGTCCCTAGCGGGACTTGGGTACAATGAGCAGTTCTTC. Translation: CASSLSLAGLGYNEQFF.

This chain joins TRBV29-1 and TRBJ2-1, with D possibly matching TRBD2 (6 bases). With 1 base removed from V and 4 bases from J, the gap between germline ends came to 11 bases. Germline CDR1 and CDR2: SQVTM and ANQGSEA. The CDR3 extends over 14 amino acids. CDR3 nucleotides: TGCAGCGTTGAAGCTCGCGGGGATTACAATGAGCAGTTCTTC. Translation gives CSVEARGDYNEQFF.

The chain links TRBV11-3 to TRBJ2-1, with a weak D call TRBD2 (5 bases). Germline V gene data show CDR1 as SGHNT and CDR2 as YENEEA. Trimming stripped 10 bases from V and 4 bases from J, with 20 bases between. This CDR3 comprises 15 residues. The CDR3 sequence is CAISCWGELYNEQFF. In nucleotides, the CDR3 is TGTGCCATATCATGTTGGGGAGAATTGTACAATGAGCAGTTCTTC.

V is TRBV25-1 and J is TRBJ2-1; either TRBD1 or TRBD2 may fit D (5 bases each). The V and J ends lost 5 bases and 6 bases respectively, with 26 bases between them. CDR3 length: 18 residues. The V gene's germline CDR1 is MGHDK and CDR2 SYGVNS. The DNA for the CDR3 is TGTGCCAGCAGTCTTCAGCCCGGGGTGCAGGGATGGGTCAATGAGCAGTTCTTC. It encodes CASSLQPGVQGWVNEQFF.

This chain connects TRBV9 to TRBJ2-7; 8 positions agree with TRBD1. There are 14 residues in the CDR3. Per germline, CDR1 SGDLS and CDR2 YYNGEE. The ends lost 4 bases at V and 7 bases at J; junction bases unmatched: 10. In nucleotides, the CDR3 is TGTGCCAGCAGCTCCCGGGACAGGATAGGAGAGCAGTACTTC. Its translation: CASSSRDRIGEQYF.

The chain uses TRBV20-1 and TRBJ1-2, with D unresolved. Germline CDR1 DFQATT, CDR2 SNEGSKA (reference sequence). Trimming cost V 4 bases and J 6 bases, with 6 bases left between them. This CDR3 is built from 10 residues. Here the CDR3 reads CSATGDGYTF. CDR3 nucleotides: TGCAGTGCTACTGGGGATGGCTACACCTTC.

This chain uses TRBV2 with TRBJ2-7; 14 nucleotides agree with TRBD2. With V trimmed by 7 bases and J by 2 bases, 10 bases remained unmatched. CDR1 is SNHLY, CDR2 FYNNEI, per germline. CDR3 length: 17 residues. In DNA, the CDR3 is TGTGCCAGCACCACGGGACTAGCGGGAGAAGGGGCCTACGAGCAGTACTTC. Translating gives CASTTGLAGEGAYEQYF.

The CDR3 reads CASSFYRPDQETQYF. Here the CDR3 DNA reads TGCGCCAGCAGCTTCTACAGGCCTGACCAAGAGACCCAGTACTTC. The V call is TRBV5-1, the J call TRBJ2-5; TRBD1 is a possible D gene (5 bases). CDR1 is SGHRS, CDR2 YFSETQ, per germline. V lost 2 bases and J 0 bases, leaving 11 bases between the germline ends. This CDR3 comprises 15 residues.

J is TRBJ2-7 and V is TRBV9; tentatively, D is TRBD1 (7 bases). The CDR3 extends over 16 amino acids. Germline CDR1 SGDLS, CDR2 YYNGEE. Between the trimmed V and J ends, which lost 3 bases and 3 bases, there was a span of 19 bases. CDR3 region: CASSADRAGRIYEQYF. As DNA, the CDR3 is TGTGCCAGCAGCGCCGACAGGGCAGGGAGGATCTACGAGCAGTACTTC.